Each of the 2 T cell receptor beta chains below was sequenced from the same sample in a study of cytomegalovirus exposure and HLA in healthy donors. The PCR made use of 60 Vbeta and 13 Jbeta primers. Profiled with immunoSEQ multiplex PCR; TCRdb holds only in-frame clones, not every one. Here the sample spans about 110,000 clones, less than 80% being singletons. Sequencing used PBMCs. These TCRs come from a woman between 35 and 50 years old in good health and CMV-seronegative.

The V call is TRBV27, the J call TRBJ2-7, with a tentative D call TRBD1 (5 bases). Trimming took 5 bases from V and 2 from J, leaving 10 bases between them. Germline CDR1 reads MNHEY; CDR2 reads SMNVEV (reference sequence). The CDR3 is 13 amino acids. The CDR3 sequence: CASSPTGPYEQYF. The CDR3, as DNA: TGTGCCAGCAGTCCCACAGGACCCTACGAGCAGTACTTC.

CDR3 DNA: TGTGCCAGCCCTTGGGCGGGCCAGTACCAAGAGACCCAGTACTTC. Protein sequence: CASPWAGQYQETQYF. V and J are TRBV5-8 and TRBJ2-5; a possible D gene is TRBD2 (5 bases). There are 15 residues in the CDR3. V was trimmed by 7 bases and J by 0 bases, leaving 16 bases between them. CDR1 is SGHTS and CDR2 is YDEGEE in the germline V gene.